The 19 T cell receptor beta chains below all came from one sample that was sequenced in a study of T-cell memory formation after mild COVID-19. One entry per CDR3 protein results from TCRdb running MiXCR on the 5' RACE reads. The sample contains 560,000 or so distinct CDR3 sequences, around 15% of which appear only once. Material: PBMCs or a T cell subset sorted from them (not recorded which). The receptors shown here come from an adult woman who had mild COVID-19 (a few samples of this study predate the infection). Cell type and time point are not known.

This chain connects TRBV7-9 to TRBJ2-7; TRBD2 matches 7 bases. Germline V lookup: CDR1 SEHNR, CDR2 FQNEAQ (reference sequence). The CDR3 extends over 12 amino acids. J was trimmed by 6 bases and V by 3 bases; bases with no gene match: 2. CDR3 nucleotides: TGTGCCAGCAGCTTCACGGGGGGCGAGCAGTACGTC. This encodes CASSFTGGEQYV.

The rearrangement links TRBV7-2 to TRBJ1-1, with D unclear. In germline, CDR1 is SGHTA, CDR2 FQGNSA. Trimming took off 5 bases at V and 0 bases at J, with 7 bases between the two ends. The CDR3 consists of 13 residues. CDR3 in amino acids: CASSPPLNTEAFF. Written as DNA, the CDR3 is TGTGCCAGCAGCCCCCCGTTGAACACTGAAGCTTTCTTT.

This clonotype was seen only a few times. The genes are TRBV18 and TRBJ2-7; D could derive from TRBD1 or TRBD2 (5 bases each). The CDR3 covers 16 residues. V was shortened by 3 bases and J by 7 bases, with 22 bases between the two germline ends. Looked up from germline, CDR1 is KGHSH and CDR2 is LQKENI. The CDR3 nucleotides are TGTGCCAGCTCACCCGGGGTACAGGCAGTCAGCGAGGAGCAGTACTTC. Translating it yields CASSPGVQAVSEEQYF.

The chain recombines TRBV11-3 with TRBJ2-7; 7 positions match TRBD2. Germline lookup yields CDR1 SGHNT and CDR2 YENEEA. V lost 4 bases to trimming and J lost 0 bases; unmatched junction nucleotides: 12. The CDR3 spans 17 residues. CDR3 sequence (DNA): TGTGCCAGCAGCTCAAGGGGCAGGCTAGCGGCCTCCTACGAGCAGTACTTC. Amino acids: CASSSRGRLAASYEQYF.

The chain links TRBV7-2 to TRBJ2-3; TRBD2 aligns across 7 bases. The germline CDR1 and CDR2 sequences are SGHTA and FQGNSA. The CDR3 is 14 amino acids. Trimming at V came to 2 bases and at J to 9 bases, leaving 8 bases not matched to a gene. CDR3 nucleotides: TGTGCCAGCAGCTTAAGGCGGGAGATGTTGACGCAGTATTTT. Protein product: CASSLRREMLTQYF.

This clonotype was detected a few times. The rearrangement joins TRBV2 to TRBJ1-2, with a tentative D call TRBD1 (5 bases). The V end lost 3 bases, the J end lost 4 bases, and 9 bases lay between the germline ends. CDR3 length: 13 amino acids. CDR1 SNHLY and CDR2 FYNNEI come from the germline V gene. This chain's CDR3 is CASSEGERYGYTF. CDR3 coding DNA: TGTGCCAGCAGTGAGGGGGAGCGCTATGGCTACACCTTC.

The rearrangement links TRBV4-3 to TRBJ2-7; D may be TRBD2 (5 bases). Germline V CDR1 and CDR2: LGHNA, YSLEER. Between the trimmed V and J ends, which lost 1 base and 3 bases, there was a span of 10 bases. The CDR3 contains 14 residues. In DNA form, the CDR3 reads TGCGCCAGCAGCCAAGCTCCCGGGGACTACGAGCAGTACTTC. Translating gives CASSQAPGDYEQYF.

This chain links TRBV20-1 with TRBJ2-3, with TRBD2 identical over 8 bases. This CDR3 spans 18 amino acids. Trimming cost V 6 bases and J 3 bases; bases outside gene matches: 20. Germline CDR1 is DFQATT and CDR2 is SNEGSKA (reference sequence). The CDR3 DNA is TGCAGTGCCGGTAGTAGCGGGATAACGGGCGGATGGACAGATACGCAGTATTTT. Translated, it gives CSAGSSGITGGWTDTQYF.

This clonotype was recorded a few times. The CDR3 coding sequence is TGCAGCGTTGAACTAGGCTACGAGCAGTACTTC. Translated: CSVELGYEQYF. The chain is built from TRBV29-1 and TRBJ2-7; D ambiguous. The CDR3 is 11 residues long. Looked up from germline, CDR1 is SQVTM and CDR2 is ANQGSEA. V lost 2 bases and J lost 3, with 5 bases in between.

The V call is TRBV9, the J call TRBJ2-1; tentative D call: TRBD2 (6 bases). Germline V CDR1 and CDR2: SGDLS, YYNGEE. Trimming took off 7 bases at V and 2 bases at J, with 16 bases between the two ends. The CDR3 runs to 15 residues. Here the CDR3 reads CASCRGTRPYNEQFF. DNA for the CDR3: TGTGCCAGCTGCCGCGGGACTCGGCCCTACAATGAGCAGTTCTTC.

At least ten counts were recorded for this clonotype. The rearrangement links TRBV7-2 to TRBJ2-5; 7 bases fit TRBD1. Germline CDR1 SGHTA, CDR2 FQGNSA. This CDR3 has 13 amino acids. V shed 4 bases, J shed 2 bases, and the junction held 1 base outside the gene matches. The CDR3 DNA sequence: TGTGCCAGCAGCTCGGACAGGCAAGAGACCCAGTACTTC. Its translation: CASSSDRQETQYF.

V and J are TRBV11-2 and TRBJ2-1, with D maybe TRBD2 (5 bases). This CDR3 is 15 amino acids long. Germline V gene data show CDR1 as SGHAT and CDR2 as FQNNGV. Trimming cost V 5 bases and J 4 bases, with 15 bases left between them. The CDR3 sequence: CASSRGSTPYNEQFF. Written as DNA, the CDR3 is TGTGCCAGCAGCCGGGGATCTACACCGTACAATGAGCAGTTCTTC.

V usage is TRBV12-3 or TRBV12-4 and J usage is TRBJ2-7, with 15 bases that match TRBD2. V lost 7 bases to trimming and J lost 0 bases; unmatched junction nucleotides: 4. This CDR3 is built from 16 residues. CDR3 sequence (DNA): TGTGCCAGCACTAGGACTAGCGGGGGGGTCTCCTACGAGCAGTACTTC. Translated: CASTRTSGGVSYEQYF.

The chain joins TRBV7-8 to TRBJ2-7; 10 bases line up with TRBD1. The CDR3 consists of 14 residues. Trimming took 7 bases from V and 6 from J; bases not matched to a gene: 9. Germline V gives CDR1 SGHVS, CDR2 FQNEAQ. CDR3 protein: CASNPGGQGTEQYF. The CDR3, as DNA: TGTGCCAGCAACCCAGGGGGACAGGGGACCGAGCAGTACTTC.

The DNA for the CDR3 is TGTGCCAGCAGTTACCTCCTAGAAGAGACCCAGTACTTC. This encodes CASSYLLEETQYF. V gene TRBV6-2 or TRBV6-3 combines with J gene TRBJ2-5, with D unresolved. Per germline, CDR1 MNHEY and CDR2 SVGEGT. The germline V and J ends were trimmed by 2 bases and 3 bases, with 7 bases remaining between them. CDR3 size: 13 residues.

This rearrangement joins TRBV27 to TRBJ2-3; 7 nucleotides align to TRBD2. After removal of 6 bases from V and 7 bases from J, the junction contained 16 bases not matched to a gene. This CDR3 is built from 16 residues. Germline-derived CDR1 and CDR2 are MNHEY and SMNVEV (reference sequence). CDR3 sequence reads: CASSPGLVPGVYTQYF. In nucleotides, the CDR3 is TGTGCCAGCAGCCCAGGACTAGTCCCGGGAGTCTATACGCAGTATTTT.

This clonotype was observed a handful of times. The chain has TRBV9 and TRBJ2-3, with no clear D. The germline V gene encodes CDR1 SGDLS and CDR2 YYNGEE. CDR3 length: 13 amino acids. The V end lost 0 bases, the J end lost 9 bases, and 11 bases lay between the germline ends. The DNA for the CDR3 is TGTGCCAGCAGCGTAGATCGACTTCAGACGCAGTATTTT. It is translated as CASSVDRLQTQYF.

This clonotype was seen repeatedly, ten times or more. The V and J genes are TRBV6-2 or TRBV6-3 and TRBJ1-2; TRBD1 is a possible D gene (6 bases). There are 14 residues in the CDR3. Germline lookup yields CDR1 MNHEY and CDR2 SVGEGT. V lost 2 bases, J lost 8 bases, and 15 bases lay in between. CDR3 in amino acids: CASSYQGRTPGYTF. CDR3 sequence (DNA): TGTGCCAGCAGTTACCAGGGGCGTACCCCCGGCTACACCTTC.

This chain uses TRBV21-1 with TRBJ2-1; the tabulated D call, TRBD2, remains unverified against the DNA. TRBV21-1 is classified as a pseudogene. This CDR3 is built from 12 residues. CDR3 coding DNA: TGTGATATGTCGGACTCTCCGGATGAGCAGTTCTTC. Its translation is CDMSDSPDEQFF.